This TCR beta chain was obtained from a study of blood T cell repertoires in COVID-19. Whole-study context: Samples representing acute and convalescent COVID-19 were sourced from the United States, Italy and Spain. T cells, B-cell-depleted T cells, or PBMCs supplied cDNA or gDNA.

Authors' analysis steps: Cell counts per sample came from amplifying reference gene primers. Sequenced by immunoSEQ multiplex PCR; TCRdb stores in-frame clones only, minus some. The DNA was the basis for D and trimming; V, J and clone size are from that table. The sample carries under 75,000 clones, approximately 80% recorded once. This TCR was sampled from a woman aged 70-85 years with acute or convalescent COVID-19. The specimen sequenced was peripheral blood.

The CDR3 is CASRRGYENTGELFF. Here the CDR3 DNA reads TGCGCCAGCAGGAGGGGGTATGAGAACACCGGGGAGCTGTTTTTT. This sequence joins TRBV5-1 and TRBJ2-2, with a possible D match to TRBD1 (6 bases). CDR3 length: 15 residues. V gave up 5 bases and J gave up 1 base, with 12 bases separating them. The germline gives CDR1 SGHRS, CDR2 YFSETQ.